Shown below are 25 T cell receptor beta chains from a single sample sequenced in a study of T-cell memory formation after mild COVID-19. MiXCR, run by TCRdb on the 5' RACE reads, gives a single entry per CDR3 protein. The sample includes roughly 400,000 distinct CDR3 sequences, about a sixth seen only once; the top ten take approximately 21%. The material sequenced was PBMCs or a T cell subset sorted from them (not recorded which). Receptors were obtained from a man aged 18-30 years who had mild COVID-19 (a few samples of this study predate the infection). Cell type and time point are not known.

The sample holds a few counts of this clonotype. V is TRBV5-1 and J is TRBJ2-1, with 10 bases fitting TRBD2. The CDR3 runs to 14 residues. Germline V lookup: CDR1 SGHRS, CDR2 YFSETQ. Trimming at V came to 4 bases and at J to 8 bases, leaving 6 bases not matched to a gene. CDR3 amino acids: CASSPSGGEDEQFF. For the CDR3, the DNA is TGCGCCAGCAGCCCTAGCGGGGGTGAAGATGAGCAGTTCTTC.

This chain connects TRBV12-3 or TRBV12-4 to TRBJ1-2; 8 bases are shared with TRBD1. After removal of 4 bases from V and 7 bases from J, the junction contained 5 bases not matched to a gene. The CDR3 runs 13 residues. CDR3: CASSYQGAGGYTF. The CDR3 bases are TGTGCCAGCAGTTATCAGGGGGCGGGTGGCTACACCTTC.

The chain joins TRBV7-6 to TRBJ2-4; 15 bases match TRBD2. The V gene's germline CDR1 is SGHVS and CDR2 FNYEAQ. V lost 0 bases and J lost 0; bases outside the gene matches: 3. The CDR3 has 19 residues. The DNA for the CDR3 is TGTGCCAGCAGCTTAGCGGGGACTAGCGGGGGGTTAGCCAAAAACATTCAGTACTTC. The encoded protein is CASSLAGTSGGLAKNIQYF.

The rearrangement links TRBV20-1 to TRBJ2-3; 10 nucleotides line up with TRBD2. The CDR3 has 15 residues. CDR1 and CDR2 from the germline V gene are DFQATT and SNEGSKA (reference sequence). V trimming: 5 bases; J trimming: 6 bases; junction bases outside the gene matches: 11. Here the CDR3 DNA reads TGCAGTGCTCCCCGGACTAGCGGCCTACCCGATACGCAGTATTTT. Translation: CSAPRTSGLPDTQYF.

This clonotype was detected a few times. This chain connects TRBV5-1 to TRBJ2-2, with 9 bases aligning to TRBD1. This CDR3 spans 17 amino acids. The germline V gene has CDR1 SGHRS and CDR2 YFSETQ. V was pared by 5 bases and J by 0 bases, with 8 bases of the junction left unmatched. DNA of the CDR3: TGCGCCAGCAGACCGCCCAGGACAGGGGCGAACACCGGGGAGCTGTTTTTT. Translated, it gives CASRPPRTGANTGELFF.

J is TRBJ2-6 and V is TRBV15, with D maybe TRBD1 (7 bases). Germline V lookup: CDR1 LNHNV, CDR2 YYDKDF (reference sequence). This CDR3 has 16 residues. Trimming pared 5 bases from V and 9 bases from J, leaving 20 bases between. CDR3 bases: TGTGCCACCAGCTCTCCCGGCGGGACAGATTTCAACGTCCTGACTTTC. Protein: CATSSPGGTDFNVLTF.

The chain couples TRBV23-1 to TRBJ2-3; 10 nucleotides line up with TRBD1. TRBV23-1 is noted as an ORF with a role that remains uncertain. The CDR3 covers 20 residues. The junction had 15 bases not matched to a gene; V was cut back by 0 bases and J by 3 bases. The chain's CDR3 is CASSQSGTGELGGCTDTQYF. The CDR3 DNA is TGCGCCAGCAGTCAATCCGGGACAGGGGAACTGGGGGGATGTACAGATACGCAGTATTTT.

This clonotype occurred a few times. The chain carries TRBV14 and TRBJ2-7; perhaps D is TRBD1 or TRBD2 (5 bases each). Germline values: CDR1 SGHDN, CDR2 FVKESK. The V gene lost 3 bases and the J gene lost 6 bases, with 18 bases spanning the gap. There are 15 residues in the CDR3. The chain's CDR3 is CASSQLPFGGSEQYF. The DNA of the CDR3 is TGTGCCAGCAGCCAGCTGCCTTTTGGGGGTTCCGAGCAGTACTTC.

This sequence joins TRBV4-2 and TRBJ1-2; D unclear. CDR3 length equals 12 residues. Germline-derived CDR1 and CDR2 are LGHNA and YNFKEQ. V gave up 0 bases and J gave up 8 bases, with 7 bases separating them. The CDR3 nucleotides read TGTGCCAGCAGCCAAGATAGTAAAGGCTACACCTTC. This codes for CASSQDSKGYTF.

This clonotype turned up a few times. The chain recombines TRBV20-1 with TRBJ2-5; 10 bases are a match to TRBD2. V trimming: 5 bases; J trimming: 5 bases; junction bases outside the gene matches: 2. This CDR3 has 12 residues. The germline V gene has CDR1 DFQATT and CDR2 SNEGSKA (reference sequence). CDR3 protein: CSAHSGGETQYF. The CDR3 coding sequence is TGCAGTGCTCATAGCGGGGGGGAGACCCAGTACTTC.

This clonotype was seen only a few times. The rearrangement joins TRBV5-1 to TRBJ2-7; D may be TRBD1 or TRBD2 (5 bases each). The CDR3 covers 15 residues. Germline V gene sequence: CDR1 SGHRS, CDR2 YFSETQ. Trimming pared 0 bases from V and 6 bases from J, leaving 16 bases between. The CDR3 here is CASSLEGTSRGEQYV. CDR3 bases: TGCGCCAGCAGCTTGGAAGGGACGTCGAGGGGCGAGCAGTACGTC.

This clonotype was recorded a few times. The genes are TRBV5-1 and TRBJ2-7; the D is unclear. V lost 0 bases and J lost 3, with 10 bases in between. The CDR3 is made up of 14 amino acids. Germline V gives CDR1 SGHRS, CDR2 YFSETQ. Here the CDR3 reads CASSLANSLYEQYF. The CDR3 DNA is TGCGCCAGCAGCTTGGCGAACAGCCTCTACGAGCAGTACTTC.

This clonotype was observed once. The rearrangement uses TRBV7-6 and TRBJ2-3; D not resolved. Germline CDR1 and CDR2: SGHVS and FNYEAQ. V lost 4 bases and J lost 2, with 13 bases in between. The CDR3 has 15 amino acids. The CDR3 DNA follows: TGTGCCAGCAGCTCCCTCGGGTCGGCCACAGATACGCAGTATTTT. This codes for CASSSLGSATDTQYF.

The rearrangement uses TRBV5-1 and TRBJ2-3; D uncertain. Germline V gene lookup returns CDR1 SGHRS and CDR2 YFSETQ. CDR3 length equals 13 residues. V was clipped by 2 bases and J by 2 bases, with 6 bases between them. The CDR3 bases are TGCGCCAGCAGCTTTGGAAACACAGATACGCAGTATTTT. This sequence encodes CASSFGNTDTQYF. Full variable domain (missing parts from reference TRBV5-1 and TRBJ2-3): KAGVTQTPRYLIKTRGQQVTLSCSPISGHRSVSWYQQTPGQGLQFLFEYFSETQRNKGNFPGRFSGRQFSNSRSEMNVSTLELGDSALYLCASSFGNTDTQYFGPGTRLTVL.

This rearrangement joins TRBV4-3 to TRBJ2-1, with D possibly matching TRBD1 (5 bases). The CDR3 consists of 17 residues. CDR1 and CDR2 from the germline V gene are LGHNA and YSLEER. V lost 0 bases, J lost 4 bases, and 16 bases lay in between. CDR3 amino acids: CASSQDYTSRAYNEQFF. CDR3 sequence (DNA): TGCGCCAGCAGCCAAGATTACACGTCCAGGGCGTACAATGAGCAGTTCTTC.

CDR3 in amino acids: CASSLQGTGNEQFF. The CDR3 DNA follows: TGTGCCAGCAGCTTACAGGGTACAGGGAATGAGCAGTTCTTC. V and J are TRBV7-9 and TRBJ2-1; TRBD1 might be the D (6 bases). This CDR3 is 14 amino acids long. Germline assignment: CDR1 SEHNR and CDR2 FQNEAQ (reference sequence). V was pared by 2 bases and J by 7 bases, with 12 bases between.

This clonotype was counted between two and nine times. This rearrangement joins TRBV20-1 to TRBJ1-1; no clear D gene. Trimming shortened V by 4 bases and J by 4 bases, and 10 bases separated the two germline ends. The V gene's germline CDR1 is DFQATT and CDR2 SNEGSKA (reference sequence). The CDR3 has 12 residues. The CDR3 sequence: CSAIGLLTEAFF. Written as DNA, the CDR3 is TGCAGTGCTATTGGGTTGCTCACTGAAGCTTTCTTT.

The chain recombines TRBV12-3 or TRBV12-4 with TRBJ1-2, with D hard to call. Trimming took 4 bases from V and 3 from J, leaving 18 bases between them. There are 16 residues in the CDR3. CDR3 in DNA: TGTGCCAGCAGTTCATCTACATGGGCATCCGACTATGGCTACACCTTC. Residues: CASSSSTWASDYGYTF.

This chain connects TRBV7-9 to TRBJ2-2; D is unresolved. The CDR3 is 9 residues long. Trimming cost V 7 bases and J 6 bases, with 0 bases left between them. The germline gives CDR1 SEHNR, CDR2 FQNEAQ (reference sequence). CDR3 region: CASTGELFF. The CDR3 DNA is TGTGCCAGCACCGGGGAGCTGTTTTTT.

The chain employs TRBV5-1 and TRBJ1-1, with D possibly TRBD1 on 5 matching bases. CDR3 size: 13 residues. Deletions cut 4 bases from V and 6 bases from J, with 13 bases between. The germline CDR1 and CDR2 sequences are SGHRS and YFSETQ. The CDR3 DNA reads as TGCGCCAGCAGCCCCGTCTGGGGGTCTGAAGCTTTCTTT. As protein: CASSPVWGSEAFF. Complete variable domain (other parts from reference TRBV5-1 and TRBJ1-1): KAGVTQTPRYLIKTRGQQVTLSCSPISGHRSVSWYQQTPGQGLQFLFEYFSETQRNKGNFPGRFSGRQFSNSRSEMNVSTLELGDSALYLCASSPVWGSEAFFGQGTRLTVV.

This clonotype was observed a handful of times. The CDR3 sequence is CASSYGASSQYEQYF. The CDR3 DNA follows: TGTGCCAGCAGTTACGGCGCTAGCAGTCAATACGAGCAGTACTTC. The chain couples TRBV6-5 to TRBJ2-7; TRBD2 might be the D (5 bases). CDR1 MNHEY and CDR2 SVGAGI come from the germline V gene. This CDR3 has 15 amino acids. Trimming stripped 2 bases from V and 4 bases from J, with 15 bases between.

The chain links TRBV7-2 to TRBJ2-3; TRBD2 might be the D (6 bases). Trimming removed 5 bases at V and 9 bases at J, with 12 bases between. CDR1 SGHTA and CDR2 FQGNSA come from the germline V gene. The CDR3 spans 12 residues. The CDR3 DNA reads TGTGCCAGCAGCCCAGAGGCGGGAACGCAGTATTTT. Amino acids: CASSPEAGTQYF. Filled out from reference TRBV7-2 and TRBJ2-3, the complete variable domain reads GAGVSQSPSNKVTEKGKDVELRCDPISGHTALYWYRQSLGQGLEFLIYFQGNSAPDKSGLPSDRFSAERTGGSVSTLTIQRTQQEDSAVYLCASSPEAGTQYFGPGTRLTVL.

In this sample, this clonotype turned up a few times. V and J are TRBV24-1 and TRBJ2-2; no clear D gene. CDR1 is KGHDR and CDR2 is SFDVKD in the germline V gene. Trimming removed 1 base from V and 6 bases from J, with 5 bases in between. The CDR3 length is 13 residues. This chain's CDR3 is CATSDFGAGELFF. In nucleotides, the CDR3 is TGTGCCACCAGTGATTTTGGTGCCGGGGAGCTGTTTTTT.

This clonotype was counted between two and nine times. The rearrangement uses TRBV20-1 and TRBJ1-1; D not resolved. Germline V CDR1 and CDR2: DFQATT, SNEGSKA (reference sequence). V shed 6 bases and J shed 0 bases, with 11 bases lying between them. CDR3 size: 13 residues. CDR3 region: CSASQPMNTEAFF. The CDR3, as DNA: TGCAGTGCGTCCCAGCCTATGAACACTGAAGCTTTCTTT.

The chain joins TRBV6-2 or TRBV6-3 to TRBJ2-2, with D uncertain. V gave up 8 bases and J gave up 7 bases, with 8 bases separating them. This CDR3 has 11 amino acids. Looked up from germline, CDR1 is MNHEY and CDR2 is SVGEGT. CDR3 in DNA: TGTGCCAGCTTCAAGAGCGGGGAGCTGTTTTTT. Its translation is CASFKSGELFF.